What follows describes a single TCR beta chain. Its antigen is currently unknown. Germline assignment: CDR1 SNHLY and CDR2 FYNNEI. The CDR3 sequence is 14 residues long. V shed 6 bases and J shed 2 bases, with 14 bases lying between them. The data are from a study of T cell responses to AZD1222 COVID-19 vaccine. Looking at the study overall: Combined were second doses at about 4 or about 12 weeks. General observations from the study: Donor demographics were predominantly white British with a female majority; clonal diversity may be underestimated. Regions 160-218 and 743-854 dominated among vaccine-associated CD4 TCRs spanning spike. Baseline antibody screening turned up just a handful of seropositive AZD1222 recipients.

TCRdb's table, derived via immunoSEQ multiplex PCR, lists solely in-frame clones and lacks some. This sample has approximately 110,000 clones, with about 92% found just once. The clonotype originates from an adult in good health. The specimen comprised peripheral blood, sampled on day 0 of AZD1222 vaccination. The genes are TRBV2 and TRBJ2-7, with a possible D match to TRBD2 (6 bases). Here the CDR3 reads CASRPGLPPYEQYF. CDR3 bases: TGTGCCAGCAGGCCGGGACTGCCTCCCTACGAGCAGTACTTC.